This paragraph reports one T cell receptor (beta chain). It lacks a known antigen. No much larger clonotype is one base removed from it; base qualities were not supplied. This sample was taken from a study of cytomegalovirus exposure and HLA in healthy donors (dated by TCRdb to about 2017). Describing the broader study: According to a later analysis, the approximately 120 validation repertoires were produced on the same platform as the roughly 720 repertoires of the first cohort. Along with the approximately 700-subject first cohort, a separate validation cohort of over a hundred different subjects was used. The aim of the study was to test whether cataloging public T cell receptors could identify signatures of past pathogen exposure. To predict cytomegalovirus infection status, the study combined high-throughput TCR immunosequencing, statistical association of individual TCRs with disease status, and machine learning.

The library was built by means of the immunoSEQ multiplex PCR assay. As for the original processing: A statistical classification framework was developed to diagnose cytomegalovirus status using the catalog of TCR beta chain sequences. In its TCRdb copy, this immuneACCESS table keeps in-frame sequences only and misses some clones. Where compared with another copy, unresolved V genes explain less than half of these, and the others have no known cause. From that table come the V and J calls and clone size; the DNA was used to work out D and trimming. A total of approximately 270,000 clones appear in this sample, around 86% of them only once. The ten largest account for roughly 0.99% of the sample. General findings and caveats noted by the study authors: A later analysis had no HLA typing for the validation cohort, so co-occurrence there was scored across all 120 or so repertoires. According to the authors, the approach could potentially be generalized to other disease states and immunological phenotypes. A total of 164 TCR beta chains were listed by the study as associated with cytomegalovirus. Across donors, most TCR sequences were observed very rarely, whereas some public TCRs were present in many individuals. In a later analysis, TCRs clustered in the first cohort were found to also tend to co-occur in the roughly 130 validation repertoires, with approximately 95% of cluster scores above 0. Three of the identified cytomegalovirus-associated TCR beta chains were confirmed in vitro to be specific for cytomegalovirus antigens. In both the original and validation cohorts, the classifier was reported to diagnose cytomegalovirus status with high specificity and sensitivity.

From the germline V gene (reference sequence), CDR1 is LNHDA and CDR2 is SQIVND. Spanning cysteine to phenylalanine, the CDR3 consists of 16 amino acids. Of the read, only the CDR3 DNA is kept; its 48 bases are in frame from base 1. The V end loses 0 bases and the J end loses 0 bases, and a stretch of 9 bases separates them. The donors belonged to the validation cohort of over a hundred subjects, which was separate from the roughly 670-subject first cohort. The receptor comes from a woman aged 18 to 35 in good health and CMV-seronegative. Sample: PBMCs. This chain joins TRBV19 to TRBJ2-1, with no confident D gene call. The DNA is as follows: TGTGCCAGTAGTATAGAGGTAGTGCCCTCCTACAATGAGCAGTTCTTC. Translated, it gives CASSIEVVPSYNEQFF.